This T cell receptor beta chain appears in the sequencing data of a study of shared clonotypes between healthy human individuals. Turning to the study itself: Donors were a couple of women and three men aged 18 to 49. Per donor, three plates held CD4 naive cells, three held CD4 memory, two held CD8 naive and one held CD8 memory.

Overall study findings and caveats: Of the naive CD4 clonotypes, about 5% were shared across several donors. The study found lower generation probabilities in non-shared clonotypes than in those shared by all four donors.

Assay: immunoSEQ multiplex PCR; the TCRdb copy retains only in-frame clones and omits some. The data contain 1,500,000 or so clones, around 98.5% of them singletons. The CDR3 consists of 11 residues. Germline V lookup: CDR1 DFQATT, CDR2 SNEGSKA (reference sequence). The V end was cut by 6 bases, the J end by 5 bases, with 10 bases between. This clone appeared a single time. Antigen specificity is unknown. The rearrangement uses TRBV20-1 and TRBJ2-5; tentative D call: TRBD2 (5 bases). This receptor was taken from a young man in good health. The sequenced sample was naive CD4+ T cells sorted from blood. The subset denotes: CD45RA+ positively selected. The CDR3 region is CSAPRAETQYF. Written as DNA, the CDR3 is TGCAGTGCCCCGAGGGCGGAGACCCAGTACTTC.